These 15 T cell receptor beta chains came from one sample sequenced in a study of T cell responses to AZD1222 COVID-19 vaccine. Profiled with immunoSEQ multiplex PCR; TCRdb holds only in-frame clones, not every one. There are about 110,000 clones in the sample; around 80% occur only once, and 4% to 5% lies in the top ten. Sample: peripheral blood, taken on day 0 of AZD1222 vaccination. The receptor source for this set is an adult in good health.

The chain joins TRBV7-9 to TRBJ1-5, with D maybe TRBD1 (5 bases). The CDR3 is 13 amino acids. V lost 5 bases and J 4 bases, leaving 9 bases between the germline ends. CDR1 and CDR2 (germline): SEHNR, FQNEAQ (reference sequence). CDR3 bases: TGTGCCAGCAGCCCGGGACGGAATCAGCCCCAGCATTTT. Protein product: CASSPGRNQPQHF.

The chain is built from TRBV7-9 and TRBJ1-2; D possibly corresponds to TRBD1 (6 bases). V was shortened by 2 bases and J by 7 bases, with 11 bases between the two germline ends. The germline gives CDR1 SEHNR, CDR2 FQNEAQ (reference sequence). The CDR3 contains 13 residues. In nucleotides, the CDR3 is TGTGCCAGCAGCTTAACACAGGGACCTGGCTACACCTTC. It specifies CASSLTQGPGYTF.

The genes are TRBV19 and TRBJ1-5; 12 bases fit TRBD1. Germline assignment: CDR1 LNHDA and CDR2 SQIVND (reference sequence). This CDR3 has 16 residues. The V and J ends lost 5 bases and 3 bases, in that order; junction bases with no gene match: 5. The DNA for the CDR3 is TGTGCCAGTAGTCCTCGGGACAGGGGGCTCAATCAGCCCCAGCATTTT. It codes for CASSPRDRGLNQPQHF. Together with reference TRBV19 and TRBJ1-5, the CDR3 gives the full variable domain: DGGITQSPKYLFRKEGQNVTLSCEQNLNHDAMYWYRQDPGQGLRLIYYSQIVNDFQKGDIAEGYSVSREKKESFPLTVTSAQKNPTAFYLCASSPRDRGLNQPQHFGDGTRLSIL.

The genes are TRBV5-4 and TRBJ2-2; possibly TRBD1 for D (6 bases). Germline V gene lookup returns CDR1 SGHNT and CDR2 YYREEE (reference sequence). CDR3 size: 15 residues. Trimming cost V 3 bases and J 5 bases, with 14 bases left between them. The CDR3 spells CASSSPGVTTGELFF. CDR3 in DNA: TGTGCCAGCAGCTCCCCAGGGGTAACAACCGGGGAGCTGTTTTTT.

This clone was counted only a few times. This CDR3 reads CSARGIYGYTF. The CDR3 bases are TGCAGCGCTAGGGGAATCTATGGCTACACCTTC. The gene calls are TRBV29-1 and TRBJ1-2; D perhaps matches TRBD1 (5 bases). The germline V gene encodes CDR1 SQVTM and CDR2 ANQGSEA. The V and J ends lost 7 bases and 4 bases respectively, with 10 bases between them. This CDR3 is built from 11 residues.

The chain couples TRBV25-1 to TRBJ2-7, with D perhaps matching TRBD2 (5 bases). Per the germline V gene, CDR1 is MGHDK and CDR2 is SYGVNS. The CDR3 totals 12 residues. V was pared by 4 bases and J by 3 bases, with 7 bases between. CDR3 protein: CASSAGLYEQYF. In DNA, the CDR3 is TGTGCCAGCAGTGCCGGACTCTACGAGCAGTACTTC.

This chain uses TRBV13 with TRBJ1-5; no clear D. Germline CDR1 PRHDT, CDR2 FYEKMQ (reference sequence). CDR3 length equals 12 residues. Deletions cut 3 bases from V and 2 bases from J, with 2 bases between. The CDR3 is CASSFRNQPQHF. As DNA, the CDR3 is TGTGCCAGCAGCTTCCGCAATCAGCCCCAGCATTTT.

The J gene is TRBJ1-3, the V gene TRBV5-1; D not resolved. CDR3 length: 16 residues. V was trimmed by 3 bases and J by 0 bases, leaving 13 bases between them. From germline, CDR1 is SGHRS and CDR2 YFSETQ. DNA for the CDR3: TGCGCCAGCAGCTCTTTCGACGGAAGCTCTGGAAACACCATATATTTT. Residues: CASSSFDGSSGNTIYF.

This clone was detected a few times. V is TRBV5-1 and J is TRBJ1-5, with TRBD1 matching 7 bases. Germline V gene data show CDR1 as SGHRS and CDR2 as YFSETQ. Germline trimming cut 0 bases from V and 6 bases from J; bases unmatched to any gene: 3. CDR3 length: 14 residues. For the CDR3, the DNA is TGCGCCAGCAGCTTGGGACAGGGCGCTCAGCCCCAGCATTTT. Translating gives CASSLGQGAQPQHF.

The rearrangement links TRBV12-3 or TRBV12-4 to TRBJ1-5; D is unresolved. Trimming stripped 3 bases from V and 6 bases from J, with 9 bases between. This CDR3 has 13 amino acids. The CDR3 protein is CASSFVGSQPQHF. The CDR3 DNA sequence: TGTGCCAGCAGTTTCGTGGGTAGTCAGCCCCAGCATTTT.

This chain links TRBV9 with TRBJ2-3; 10 bases match TRBD1. Germline-derived CDR1 and CDR2 are SGDLS and YYNGEE. Unmatched junction bases numbered 2, after V lost 3 bases and J lost 1 base. This CDR3 contains 15 residues. CDR3 sequence (DNA): TGTGCCAGCAGCGGAGGGACAGGGGGCACAGATACGCAGTATTTT. Protein sequence: CASSGGTGGTDTQYF. Full variable domain (rest looked up from reference TRBV9 and TRBJ2-3): DSGVTQTPKHLITATGQRVTLRCSPRSGDLSVYWYQQSLDQGLQFLIQYYNGEERAKGNILERFSAQQFPDLHSELNLSSLELGDSALYFCASSGGTGGTDTQYFGPGTRLTVL.

The V and J genes are TRBV15 and TRBJ1-1, with D possibly matching TRBD1 (5 bases). CDR1 and CDR2 (germline): LNHNV, YYDKDF (reference sequence). There are 15 residues in the CDR3. Trimming pared 6 bases from V and 0 bases from J, leaving 14 bases between. The CDR3 DNA is TGTGCCACCAGGGGGACTTACCCATTGAACACTGAAGCTTTCTTT. Its protein product is CATRGTYPLNTEAFF. The full variable domain, its missing parts supplied by reference TRBV15 and TRBJ1-1, is DAMVIQNPRYQVTQFGKPVTLSCSQTLNHNVMYWYQQKSSQAPKLLFHYYDKDFNNEADTPDNFQSRRPNTSFCFLDIRSPGLGDTAMYLCATRGTYPLNTEAFFGQGTRLTVV.

The count of this clone is one. This chain uses TRBV18 with TRBJ2-7; TRBD2 matches at 11 bases. Germline V gives CDR1 KGHSH, CDR2 LQKENI. This CDR3 is 15 amino acids long. V gave up 3 bases and J gave up 0 bases; unmatched junction bases: 1. In DNA, the CDR3 is TGTGCCAGCTCACCGGGACTAGCGGTCTCCTACGAGCAGTACTTC. Translating it yields CASSPGLAVSYEQYF.

The chain links TRBV10-3 to TRBJ1-2; perhaps TRBD1 as D (5 bases). CDR1 is ENHRY and CDR2 is SYGVKD in the germline V gene. Deletions cut 8 bases from V and 0 bases from J, with 13 bases between. The CDR3 has 14 amino acids. For the CDR3, the DNA is TGTGCCATCTCGGGGCCGACTCCTAACTATGGCTACACCTTC. As protein: CAISGPTPNYGYTF.

The chain couples TRBV7-2 to TRBJ1-2; the match to TRBD1 covers 8 bases. The CDR3 is made up of 13 amino acids. With 2 bases clipped from V and 5 bases from J, the junction kept 1 base outside the gene matches. Germline-derived CDR1 and CDR2 are SGHTA and FQGNSA. CDR3 residues: CASSLQGAYGYTF. The CDR3 DNA reads TGTGCCAGCAGCTTACAGGGGGCGTATGGCTACACCTTC.